The source of this T cell receptor beta chain is a study of shared clonotypes between healthy human individuals. This clone has more than one count but fewer than ten. DNA input for the unsorted PBMC replicate PCRs was around 300 ng, 30,000 or so T cell genomes. Generated by immunoSEQ multiplex PCR, the TCRdb table keeps only in-frame clones and is missing some. This sample has about 490,000 clones, with about 82% found just once. V was clipped by 5 bases and J by 4 bases; unmatched bases: 4. Germline V gene sequence: CDR1 SGHAT, CDR2 FQNNGV. This CDR3 is 14 amino acids long. The material sequenced was PBMCs. The chain carries TRBV11-2 and TRBJ1-2, with TRBD1 matching over 10 bases. The receptor comes from a woman aged 40 to 55 in good health. Some clones in this sample may be carry-over from other donors' samples. The CDR3 DNA follows: TGTGCCAGCAGCAGGGACAGGGGCGGCTATGGCTACACCTTC. Translated: CASSRDRGGYGYTF.